These T cell receptor beta chains were read from a single sample in a study of blood T cells in healthy people across ages. TCRdb re-called the 5' RACE reads through MiXCR, storing one row per CDR3 protein. The repertoire has some 1.8 million distinct CDR3 sequences, around 40% of them found once; the top ten carry more than 20%. Sequencing was performed on blood. All receptors come from a human donor in good health. Each CDR3 is given without its conserved first and last residue. Where a row states a size, it is once, few, many or the class of an expanded clone; other rows omit it.

clone_size | v_call | cdr3_aa
. | TRBV6-5 | ASIKDGTELDYGYT
few | TRBV29-1 | SGGGFGGYT
. | TRBV9 | ASSAQGVGTEAF
. | TRBV15 | ATSRVWVAGTDTQY
. | TRBV5-1 | ASSSTGTGAGDTQY
. | TRBV5-1 | ASRFTTGDTYGYT
. | TRBV2 | TSSIHDYGYT
few | TRBV7-2 | ASSLVGQGAKAKNIQY
. | TRBV29-1 | SVARALRGGYT
many | TRBV10-3 | AITPGTGNEQY
. | TRBV7-2 | ASSLTGRYYEQY
. | TRBV4-3 | ASSQTTSHHLYEQY
. | TRBV9 | ASSVEENLSYEQY
few | TRBV9 | ASSVTARWGQDNEQF
. | TRBV2 | ASNDPGKGQPQH
. | TRBV19 | ASSIGSSTYNEQF
few | TRBV12-3/TRBV12-4 | ASTREVPNYGYT
. | TRBV28 | ASISTGKELNTEAF
. | TRBV5-1 | ASSRGGGDNQPQH
. | TRBV6-1 | ASSRTGTGFNEQF
. | TRBV5-1 | ASGLSGQAYDQY
. | TRBV7-8 | ASSHERGSGANVLT
few | TRBV10-3 | AISVDRRHTDTQY
few | TRBV20-1 | SARADNYEQY
. | TRBV5-1 | ASSSGPGSCEQY
. | TRBV16 | ASSQIPLNQPQH
. | TRBV25-1 | ASSDTGTEAF
once | TRBV9 | ASSVGQTGPVWDTQY
. | TRBV4-1 | ASSRALSNQPQH
. | TRBV10-3 | ATTDREETQY
. | TRBV28 | ASSFLGPSLQY
. | TRBV29-1 | SVLAGGKAGERY
. | TRBV5-1 | ASSSNQHRGVSTEAF
. | TRBV6-2/TRBV6-3 | ASKPRGVTDTQY
. | TRBV19 | ASQGWQGTDTQY
. | TRBV7-9 | ASSLYGSTDTQY
many | TRBV7-2 | ASSLEPLYEQY
. | TRBV6-2/TRBV6-3 | ASSAEVAGASEQF
few | TRBV20-1 | SAKEGAGGYNEQF
few | TRBV29-1 | SVEESAGLNYGYT
once | TRBV2 | ASARAETQY
few | TRBV7-9 | ASSRSSRSLIEGEQF
. | TRBV15 | ATSSRLGYTEAF
many | TRBV7-9 | ASSWRDLPLY
few | TRBV25-1 | ASSVQGNGYT
. | TRBV5-1 | AGSLLAALSGANVLT
few | TRBV27 | ASSHQVSYEQY